This T cell receptor (beta chain) was identified during a study of blood T cell repertoires in COVID-19. Study context: The cDNA or gDNA used as material had been derived from T cells, B-cell-depleted T cells, or PBMCs.

In the original analysis: It was from reference gene primer amplification that nucleated cell counts were estimated. The data were produced by immunoSEQ multiplex PCR, yet TCRdb's version contains in-frame clones alone and is incomplete. The V and J calls and the clone size are those of that table, but D and trimming were determined from the DNA. The sample has about 46,000 clones, 87% seen once. The CDR3 consists of 16 residues. Losses at the gene ends were 4 bases for V and 0 bases for J; bases not matched to a gene: 3. CDR1 is SGHDN and CDR2 is FVKESK in the germline V gene. The chain links TRBV14 to TRBJ2-1, with 10 bases lining up with TRBD2. This sequence originates from a human donor in a cohort sampled during active COVID-19. The specimen was peripheral blood. CDR3 DNA sequence: TGTGCCAGCAGCCCCTCTAGCGGGAGCTCCTACAATGAGCAGTTCTTC. This gives the protein CASSPSSGSSYNEQFF. Combining the CDR3 with reference TRBV14 and TRBJ2-1 gives the whole variable domain EAGVTQFPSHSVIEKGQTVTLRCDPISGHDNLYWYRRVMGKEIKFLLHFVKESKQDESGMPNNRFLAERTGGTYSTLKVQPAELEDSGVYFCASSPSSGSSYNEQFFGPGTRLTVL.